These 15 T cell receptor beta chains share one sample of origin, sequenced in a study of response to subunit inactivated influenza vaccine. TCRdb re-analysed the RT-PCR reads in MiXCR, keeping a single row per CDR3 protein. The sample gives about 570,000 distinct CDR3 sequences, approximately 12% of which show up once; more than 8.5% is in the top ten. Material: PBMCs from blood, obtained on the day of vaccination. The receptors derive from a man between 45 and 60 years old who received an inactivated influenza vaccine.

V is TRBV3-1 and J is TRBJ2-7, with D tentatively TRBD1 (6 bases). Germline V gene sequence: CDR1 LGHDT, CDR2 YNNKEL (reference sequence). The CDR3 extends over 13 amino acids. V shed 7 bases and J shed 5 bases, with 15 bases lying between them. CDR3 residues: CASKATGINEQYF. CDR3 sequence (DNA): TGTGCCAGCAAGGCCACAGGGATCAACGAGCAGTACTTC.

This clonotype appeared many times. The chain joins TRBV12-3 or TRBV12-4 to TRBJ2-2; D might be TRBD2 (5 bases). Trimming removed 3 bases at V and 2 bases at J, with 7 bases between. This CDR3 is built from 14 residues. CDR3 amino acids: CASSFRENTGELFF. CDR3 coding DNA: TGTGCCAGCAGTTTTCGGGAAAACACCGGGGAGCTGTTTTTT.

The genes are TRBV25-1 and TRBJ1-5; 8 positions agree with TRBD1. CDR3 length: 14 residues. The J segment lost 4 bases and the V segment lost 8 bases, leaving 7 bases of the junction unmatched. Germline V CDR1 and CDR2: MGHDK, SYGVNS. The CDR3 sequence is CASGGQGWNQPQHF. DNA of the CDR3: TGTGCCAGCGGAGGACAGGGATGGAATCAGCCCCAGCATTTT.

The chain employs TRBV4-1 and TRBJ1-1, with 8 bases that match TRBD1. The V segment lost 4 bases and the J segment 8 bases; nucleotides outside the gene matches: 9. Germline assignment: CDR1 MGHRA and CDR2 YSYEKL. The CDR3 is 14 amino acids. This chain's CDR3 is CASSRTGLTGEAFF. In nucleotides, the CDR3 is TGCGCCAGCAGCCGGACAGGGTTGACGGGGGAAGCTTTCTTT.

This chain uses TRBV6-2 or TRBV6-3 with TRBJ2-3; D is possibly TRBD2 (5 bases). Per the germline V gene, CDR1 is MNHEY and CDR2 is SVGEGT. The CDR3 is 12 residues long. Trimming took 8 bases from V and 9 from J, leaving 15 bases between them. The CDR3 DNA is TGTGCCAGCTGTTCAGCGGAGAGGACGCAGTATTTT. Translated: CASCSAERTQYF.

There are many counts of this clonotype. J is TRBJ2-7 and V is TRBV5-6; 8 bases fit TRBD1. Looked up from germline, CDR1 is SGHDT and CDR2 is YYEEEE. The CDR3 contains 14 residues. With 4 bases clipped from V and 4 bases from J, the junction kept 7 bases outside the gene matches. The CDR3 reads CASSLGTGFYEQYF. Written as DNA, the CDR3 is TGTGCCAGCAGCCTCGGGACAGGCTTTTACGAGCAGTACTTC.

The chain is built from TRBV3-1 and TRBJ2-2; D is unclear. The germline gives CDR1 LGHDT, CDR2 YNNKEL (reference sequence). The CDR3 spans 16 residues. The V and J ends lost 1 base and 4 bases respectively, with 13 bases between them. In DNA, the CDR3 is TGTGCCAGCAGCCAAGCGAGCGTGGGCGGCACCGGGGAGCTGTTTTTT. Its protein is CASSQASVGGTGELFF.

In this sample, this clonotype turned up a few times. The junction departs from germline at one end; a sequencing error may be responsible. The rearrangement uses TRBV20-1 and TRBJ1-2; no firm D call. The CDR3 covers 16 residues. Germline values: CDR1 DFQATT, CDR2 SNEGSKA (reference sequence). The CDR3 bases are TGCTGTGCTAGAGATCGGCAGTCCTTCAATAACTATGGCTACACCTTC. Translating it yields CCARDRQSFNNYGYTF.

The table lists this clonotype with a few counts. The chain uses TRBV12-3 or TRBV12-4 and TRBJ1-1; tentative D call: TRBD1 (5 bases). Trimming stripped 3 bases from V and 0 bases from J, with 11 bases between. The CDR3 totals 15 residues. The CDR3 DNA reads TGTGCCAGCAGTTTCGGGGCAACTTTGAACACTGAAGCTTTCTTT. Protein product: CASSFGATLNTEAFF.

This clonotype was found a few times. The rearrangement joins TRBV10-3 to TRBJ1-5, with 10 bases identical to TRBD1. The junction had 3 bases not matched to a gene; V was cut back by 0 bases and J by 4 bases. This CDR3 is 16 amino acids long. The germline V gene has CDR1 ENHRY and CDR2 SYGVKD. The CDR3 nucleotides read TGTGCCATCAGTGAGTCAGGGACAGGGGTTAATCAGCCCCAGCATTTT. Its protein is CAISESGTGVNQPQHF.

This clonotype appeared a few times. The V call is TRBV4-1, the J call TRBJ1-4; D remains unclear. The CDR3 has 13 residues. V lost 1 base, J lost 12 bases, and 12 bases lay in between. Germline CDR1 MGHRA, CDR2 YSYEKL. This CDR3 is CASSQAGLGELFF. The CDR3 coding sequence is TGCGCCAGCAGCCAAGCGGGTCTCGGGGAACTGTTTTTT.

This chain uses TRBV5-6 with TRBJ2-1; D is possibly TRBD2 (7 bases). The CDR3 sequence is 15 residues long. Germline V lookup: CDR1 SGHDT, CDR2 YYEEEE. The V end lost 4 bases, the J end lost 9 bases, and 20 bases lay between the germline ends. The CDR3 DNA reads TGTGCCAGCAGCCTCCGAGGGGGGGAGTTAGGTGAGCAGTTCTTC. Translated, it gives CASSLRGGELGEQFF.

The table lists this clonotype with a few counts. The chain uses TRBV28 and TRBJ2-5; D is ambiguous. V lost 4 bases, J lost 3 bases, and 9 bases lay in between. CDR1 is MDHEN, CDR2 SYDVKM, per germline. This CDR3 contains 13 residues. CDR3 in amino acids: CASSWFPKETQYF. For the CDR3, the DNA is TGTGCCAGCAGTTGGTTCCCAAAAGAGACCCAGTACTTC.

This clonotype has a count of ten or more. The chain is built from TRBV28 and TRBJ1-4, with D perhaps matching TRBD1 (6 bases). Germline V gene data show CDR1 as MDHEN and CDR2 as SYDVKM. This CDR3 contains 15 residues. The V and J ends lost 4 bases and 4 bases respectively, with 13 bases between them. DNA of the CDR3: TGTGCCAGCAGTTCTCCGGGACAAGTTAATGAAAAACTGTTTTTT. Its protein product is CASSSPGQVNEKLFF.

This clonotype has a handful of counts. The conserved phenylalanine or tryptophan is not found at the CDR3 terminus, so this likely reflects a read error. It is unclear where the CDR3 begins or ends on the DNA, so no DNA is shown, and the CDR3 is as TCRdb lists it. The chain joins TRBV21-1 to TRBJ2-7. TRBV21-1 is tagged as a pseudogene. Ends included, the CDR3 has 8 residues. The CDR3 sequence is CASSKALC.